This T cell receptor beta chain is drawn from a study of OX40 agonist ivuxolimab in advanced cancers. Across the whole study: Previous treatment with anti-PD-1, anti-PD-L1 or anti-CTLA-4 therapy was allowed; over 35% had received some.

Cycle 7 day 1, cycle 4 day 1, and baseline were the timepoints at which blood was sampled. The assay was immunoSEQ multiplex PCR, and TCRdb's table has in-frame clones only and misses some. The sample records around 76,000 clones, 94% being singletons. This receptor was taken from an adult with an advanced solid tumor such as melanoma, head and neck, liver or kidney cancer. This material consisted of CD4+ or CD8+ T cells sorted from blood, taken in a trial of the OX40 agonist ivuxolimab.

The CDR3 nucleotides read TGTGCCAGCAGCCCATCGACAGGGGACTACGAGCAGTACTTC. Its translation: CASSPSTGDYEQYF. The chain couples TRBV7-9 to TRBJ2-7, with 8 bases lining up with TRBD1. CDR1 and CDR2 from the germline V gene are SEHNR and FQNEAQ (reference sequence). This CDR3 comprises 14 residues. J was trimmed by 3 bases and V by 5 bases; bases with no gene match: 6.